This TCR beta chain was recorded in a study of cytomegalovirus exposure and HLA in healthy donors. Study observations and caveats: Across donors, presence/absence analyses took sequencing depth to be roughly uniform.

As concerns this clone: The antigen is unknown.

Trimming removed 2 bases at V and 4 bases at J, with 15 bases between. CDR1 and CDR2 (germline): SGHRS, YFSETQ. The CDR3 length is 15 residues. A multiplex PCR was run with 60 Vbeta primers and 13 Jbeta primers. In the study's own analysis: Later reanalysis found approximately 76 million unique TCR beta chains, around 9.9 million of them shared. The protocol was immunoSEQ multiplex PCR, while the TCRdb copy is restricted to in-frame clones and leaves out a portion. V and J calls and clone size follow that table, whereas D and trimming were derived from the DNA. Among some 90,000 clones, around 70% were seen once, and the ten largest hold approximately 2.9%.

Sequencing was performed on PBMCs. This sequence joins TRBV5-1 and TRBJ1-2, with a possible D match to TRBD1 (5 bases). The receptor's source is a man aged 45 to 65 in good health and CMV-seronegative. The CDR3 sequence is CASSFRQGSSYGYTF. In nucleotides, the CDR3 is TGCGCCAGCAGCTTCCGTCAGGGTAGCAGCTATGGCTACACCTTC.